The clone carrying this TCR beta chain was counted ten times or more. The antigen remains unidentified. Sequencing ends 3 residues short of the CDR3 end; the germline J gene provides the rest. The record originates from a study of T cell clonality in common variable immunodeficiency. The method was immunoSEQ multiplex PCR; TCRdb's version includes in-frame clones alone and lacks a portion of them. The sample is made up of about 40,000 clones, none counted only once. The V gene end was trimmed by 5 bases and the J gene end by 2 bases; junction bases not matched to a gene: 5. The CDR3 has 15 residues. CDR1 and CDR2 from the germline V gene are SGHDT and YYEEEE. Study-level points and caveats: Fewer TCRbeta clones were shared among CVID subjects than controls.

V is TRBV5-6 and J is TRBJ1-3, with 9 bases lining up with TRBD1. The TCR sequence derives from a person aged 18-70 years in good health. Sequenced sample: peripheral blood mononuclear cells. CDR3 DNA (partial): TGTGCCAGCAGAAAACAGGGGGCAGCTGGAAACACC. Translation: CASRKQGAAGNT. The complete CDR3 sequence is CASRKQGAAGNTIYF. Full variable domain (missing parts from reference TRBV5-6 and TRBJ1-3): DAGVTQSPTHLIKTRGQQVTLRCSPKSGHDTVSWYQQALGQGPQFIFQYYEEEERQRGNFPDRFSGHQFPNYSSELNVNALLLGDSALYLCASRKQGAAGNTIYFGEGSWLTVV.